These T cell receptor beta chains were read from a single sample in a study of shared clonotypes between healthy human individuals. Using immunoSEQ multiplex PCR, the repertoire was profiled, and TCRdb retains in-frame clones only, with some absent. The table includes about 610,000 clones, around 97% detected once. Sequencing was performed on naive CD4+ T cells sorted from blood. These receptors were obtained from a woman aged 25-40 years in good health. CDR3s include the opening cysteine and the closing phenylalanine or tryptophan. The D gene is left open where the match is weak. Size tells how often a clone was seen (once, few, many) or the class of an expanded clone, and some rows leave it out.

V gene: TRBV11-3
clone size: -
D gene: -
J gene: TRBJ2-2
CDR3 DNA: TGTGCCAGCAGCCTCGAGGCCCACACCGGGGAGCTGTTTTTT
CDR3 protein: CASSLEAHTGELFF

V gene: TRBV2
clone size: -
D gene: TRBD1
J gene: TRBJ2-2
CDR3 DNA: TGTGCCAGCAGTCATGACAGGGGGCGCACCGGGGAGCTGTTTTTT
CDR3 protein: CASSHDRGRTGELFF

V gene: TRBV28
clone size: -
D gene: TRBD1
J gene: TRBJ1-2
CDR3 DNA: TGTGCCAGCAGTTTAGGTTCAGGGGGCCAGAGGGGCTACACCTTC
CDR3 protein: CASSLGSGGQRGYTF

V gene: TRBV28
clone size: -
D gene: TRBD1
J gene: TRBJ1-3
CDR3 DNA: TGTGCCAGCAGATCACAGGGGTCAGGAAACACCATATATTTT
CDR3 protein: CASRSQGSGNTIYF

V gene: TRBV27
clone size: -
D gene: -
J gene: TRBJ2-7
CDR3 DNA: TGTGCCAGCAGTTTAGACAGAGCCTACGAGCAGTACTTC
CDR3 protein: CASSLDRAYEQYF

V gene: TRBV5-1
clone size: -
D gene: -
J gene: TRBJ1-2
CDR3 DNA: TGCGCCAGCAGCTTGGCCGGGGAAGGCTACACCTTC
CDR3 protein: CASSLAGEGYTF

V gene: TRBV29-1
clone size: -
D gene: TRBD2
J gene: TRBJ2-1
CDR3 DNA: TGCAGCGTTGAACTAGCGGGGACCAATGAGCAGTTCTTC
CDR3 protein: CSVELAGTNEQFF

V gene: TRBV28
clone size: -
D gene: TRBD2
J gene: TRBJ2-3
CDR3 DNA: TGTGCCAGCAGGTTTAGCGGGAGCGGGGCAGATACGCAGTATTTT
CDR3 protein: CASRFSGSGADTQYF

V gene: TRBV19
clone size: -
D gene: -
J gene: TRBJ2-3
CDR3 DNA: TGTGCCAGTAGTGTCGCCAGATCTCGCACAGATACGCAGTATTTT
CDR3 protein: CASSVARSRTDTQYF

V gene: TRBV2
clone size: -
D gene: -
J gene: TRBJ2-7
CDR3 DNA: TGTGCCAGCCGCCCTAGCGACCCCTCCTACGAGCAGTACTTC
CDR3 protein: CASRPSDPSYEQYF

V gene: TRBV19
clone size: -
D gene: -
J gene: TRBJ1-1
CDR3 DNA: TGTGCCAGTAGTACCTACCATGACAGTGGGAACATGAACACTGAAGCTTTCTTT
CDR3 protein: CASSTYHDSGNMNTEAFF

V gene: TRBV5-1
clone size: -
D gene: TRBD2
J gene: TRBJ2-7
CDR3 DNA: TGCGCCAGCAGCCGGATGGGCGGGAGCGTACACGAGCAGTACTTC
CDR3 protein: CASSRMGGSVHEQYF

V gene: TRBV11-2
clone size: -
D gene: TRBD1
J gene: TRBJ2-7
CDR3 DNA: TGTGCCAGCAGCTTAGGGCACGGGACAGGGTCGACCTACGAGCAGTACTTC
CDR3 protein: CASSLGHGTGSTYEQYF

V gene: TRBV9
clone size: -
D gene: TRBD1
J gene: TRBJ2-6
CDR3 DNA: TGTGCCAGCAGCGCCCGGGAAGGGGACAGGGGAGAAGGGGCCAACGTCCTGACTTTC
CDR3 protein: CASSAREGDRGEGANVLTF

V gene: TRBV6-4
clone size: -
D gene: TRBD1
J gene: TRBJ1-2
CDR3 DNA: TGTGCCAGCAGTGGTCTCGGGACAGGGGTTAACTATGGCTACACCTTC
CDR3 protein: CASSGLGTGVNYGYTF

V gene: TRBV18
clone size: -
D gene: TRBD1
J gene: TRBJ1-5
CDR3 DNA: TGTGCCAGCTCACCATCCCTACAGGGGATTCAGCCCCAGCATTTT
CDR3 protein: CASSPSLQGIQPQHF

V gene: TRBV27
clone size: -
D gene: -
J gene: TRBJ1-1
CDR3 DNA: TGTGCCAGCAGTTTAAGATTTAGGGGCCTCTCTATGGAAGCTTTCTTT
CDR3 protein: CASSLRFRGLSMEAFF

V gene: TRBV2
clone size: -
D gene: -
J gene: TRBJ1-2
CDR3 DNA: TGTGCCAGCACCCCCCTTAGGGGGAGAGCTAACTATGGCTACACCTTC
CDR3 protein: CASTPLRGRANYGYTF

V gene: TRBV4-1
clone size: -
D gene: -
J gene: TRBJ1-1
CDR3 DNA: TGCGCCAGCAGCCAAGGCTTTGGACAGAACACTGAGGCTTTCTTT
CDR3 protein: CASSQGFGQNTEAFF

V gene: TRBV5-1
clone size: -
D gene: TRBD2
J gene: TRBJ2-5
CDR3 DNA: TGCGCCAGCAGCTTCGGGGGAGGGACCCAAGAGACCCAGTACTTC
CDR3 protein: CASSFGGGTQETQYF

V gene: TRBV11-2
clone size: -
D gene: TRBD2
J gene: TRBJ2-1
CDR3 DNA: TGTGCCAGCAGCTTAGTGACGGGAGGGCCACAGTTCTTC
CDR3 protein: CASSLVTGGPQFF

V gene: TRBV9
clone size: -
D gene: -
J gene: TRBJ2-2
CDR3 DNA: TGTGCCAGCAGCGTATCGGGGGACCCCCGGAACACCGGGGAGCTGTTTTTT
CDR3 protein: CASSVSGDPRNTGELFF

V gene: TRBV5-1
clone size: once
D gene: -
J gene: TRBJ2-1
CDR3 DNA: TGCGCCAGCAGCCCGACCCCCAGGGCCCTGTCCTACAATGAGCAGTTCTTC
CDR3 protein: CASSPTPRALSYNEQFF

V gene: TRBV28
clone size: -
D gene: -
J gene: TRBJ2-7
CDR3 DNA: TGTGCCAGCTCCCCGGGTGGGCCCCCCTACGAGCAGTACTTC
CDR3 protein: CASSPGGPPYEQYF

V gene: TRBV7-9
clone size: -
D gene: TRBD1
J gene: TRBJ2-7
CDR3 DNA: TGTGCCAGCAGCTTACTACCGGGACAGGGCGACTACGAGCAGTACTTC
CDR3 protein: CASSLLPGQGDYEQYF

V gene: TRBV10-2
clone size: -
D gene: -
J gene: TRBJ2-3
CDR3 DNA: TGCGCCACAAGGGGGGGCGGGAGCGGTCTCACAGATACGCAGTATTTT
CDR3 protein: CATRGGGSGLTDTQYF

V gene: TRBV28
clone size: -
D gene: TRBD1
J gene: TRBJ1-1
CDR3 DNA: TGTGCCAGCAGCAGACAGGGAGTCTCTGAAGCTTTCTTT
CDR3 protein: CASSRQGVSEAFF

V gene: TRBV28
clone size: -
D gene: TRBD1
J gene: TRBJ1-5
CDR3 DNA: TGTGCCAGCAGACGGACAGGGAACAATCAGCCCCAGCATTTT
CDR3 protein: CASRRTGNNQPQHF

V gene: TRBV6-6
clone size: -
D gene: -
J gene: TRBJ1-5
CDR3 DNA: TGTGCCAGCAGTTCCCTGGGACACCGCAATCAGCCCCAGCATTTT
CDR3 protein: CASSSLGHRNQPQHF